Listed below are T cell receptor beta chains from one sample, sequenced in a study of T cell changes during pregnancy in multiple sclerosis. Clones were sequenced by immunoSEQ multiplex PCR, and TCRdb holds only the in-frame ones, with some missing. The repertoire includes some 67,000 clones, under 95% of them detected once, and roughly 1.5% sits in the top ten. Material: peripheral blood, obtained after pregnancy. The receptor source for this set is a female donor with multiple sclerosis, enrolled in a pregnancy study. CDR3s include the opening cysteine and the closing phenylalanine or tryptophan. D genes are given only for firm matches. Clone size is given for some rows only: seen once, a few or many times, or a class if the clone is expanded.

size	V	D	J	CDR3	DNA
once	TRBV29-1	.	TRBJ1-1	CSVGPVDTEAFF	TGCAGCGTTGGGCCCGTGGACACTGAAGCTTTCTTT
.	TRBV30	.	TRBJ1-4	CAWGGTETEKLFF	TGTGCCTGGGGGGGGACTGAAACCGAAAAACTGTTTTTT
.	TRBV29-1	.	TRBJ1-1	CSVDSAGERTEAFF	TGCAGCGTTGATTCGGCAGGGGAGCGGACTGAAGCTTTCTTT
once	TRBV6-5	.	TRBJ1-1	CASSYDQGTEAFF	TGTGCCAGCAGTTACGACCAGGGCACTGAAGCTTTCTTT
.	TRBV7-9	.	TRBJ2-3	CASSGEADTQYF	TGTGCCAGCAGTGGTGAGGCAGATACGCAGTATTTT
.	TRBV5-1	TRBD1	TRBJ2-3	CASSFSGTGSTDTQYF	TGCGCCAGCAGCTTCTCCGGGACAGGGAGCACAGATACGCAGTATTTT
.	TRBV2	.	TRBJ2-5	CASSASRVETQYF	TGTGCCAGCAGCGCCTCCCGAGTGGAGACCCAGTACTTC
.	TRBV6-4	TRBD2	TRBJ2-1	CASSDSSGGGNEQFF	TGTGCCAGCAGTGACTCATCGGGAGGTGGTAATGAGCAGTTCTTC
.	TRBV27	.	TRBJ2-5	CASSFLQGETQYF	TGTGCCAGCAGTTTCCTCCAGGGAGAGACCCAGTACTTC
once	TRBV28	TRBD2	TRBJ2-4	CASSATSGRANNIQYF	TGTGCCAGCAGTGCCACTAGCGGGAGGGCCAATAACATTCAGTACTTC
.	TRBV10-2	.	TRBJ2-7	CASRQAGGTYEQYF	TGCGCCAGCAGACAGGCCGGGGGTACCTACGAGCAGTACTTC
.	TRBV5-4	.	TRBJ2-1	CASSGGGEQFF	TGTGCCAGCAGCGGCGGCGGTGAGCAGTTCTTC
.	TRBV5-1	TRBD2	TRBJ2-2	CATGLAGGHTGELFF	TGCGCCACCGGACTAGCGGGAGGTCACACCGGGGAGCTGTTTTTT
.	TRBV28	.	TRBJ2-7	CASSAGTYEQYF	TGTGCCAGCAGTGCAGGCACCTACGAGCAGTACTTC
.	TRBV18	TRBD1	TRBJ2-1	CATINRGALFTYNEQFF	TGTGCCACCATCAACAGGGGTGCACTATTCACCTACAATGAGCAGTTCTTC
once	TRBV6-4	.	TRBJ1-1	CASSEWAGANTEAFF	TGTGCCAGCAGTGAGTGGGCAGGGGCGAACACTGAAGCTTTCTTT
.	TRBV21-1	.	TRBJ2-3	CATNDRLLTDTQYF	TGTGCCACTAACGACAGGTTGTTAACAGATACGCAGTATTTT
once	TRBV9	TRBD2	TRBJ2-1	CASSVATRGGSGYEQFF	TGTGCCAGCAGCGTAGCTACCCGGGGCGGGAGTGGCTATGAGCAGTTCTTC
.	TRBV27	TRBD1	TRBJ2-1	CASSPRTGSNEQFF	TGTGCCAGCAGTCCCAGGACAGGGAGTAATGAGCAGTTCTTC
.	TRBV30	TRBD1	TRBJ2-3	CAGWRLQGATDTQYF	TGTGCCGGCTGGCGGCTACAGGGGGCCACAGATACGCAGTATTTT
.	TRBV29-1	TRBD1	TRBJ1-2	CSVGQGAGGYTF	TGCAGCGTCGGACAGGGGGCTGGCGGCTACACCTTC
.	TRBV6-1	TRBD1	TRBJ1-1	CASRGTVAGEAFF	TGTGCCAGCAGGGGGACAGTCGCAGGTGAAGCTTTCTTT
.	TRBV29-1	TRBD1	TRBJ2-7	CSVQSRTGLKGSGAYEQYF	TGCAGCGTCCAATCCCGGACAGGGTTAAAGGGGAGCGGTGCCTACGAGCAGTACTTC
.	TRBV4-1	.	TRBJ1-3	CASSQAGFGSGNTIYF	TGCGCCAGCAGCCAAGCGGGGTTCGGCTCTGGAAACACCATATATTTT
.	TRBV7-2	.	TRBJ2-5	CASGSETQYF	TGTGCCAGCGGCTCGGAGACCCAGTACTTC
.	TRBV5-8	TRBD1	TRBJ1-2	CASSDRGNYGYTF	TGTGCCAGCAGCGACAGGGGAAACTATGGCTACACCTTC
.	TRBV18	TRBD1	TRBJ2-7	CASQQGGLYEQYF	TGTGCCAGTCAACAGGGGGGCCTCTACGAGCAGTACTTC
.	TRBV7-3	.	TRBJ2-1	CASSSRPQGYNEQFF	TGTGCCAGCAGCTCCAGGCCCCAGGGTTACAATGAGCAGTTCTTC
.	TRBV6-1	TRBD2	TRBJ2-7	CASGREQGTSSEQYF	TGTGCCAGCGGGAGGGAGCAAGGGACCTCTAGCGAGCAGTACTTC